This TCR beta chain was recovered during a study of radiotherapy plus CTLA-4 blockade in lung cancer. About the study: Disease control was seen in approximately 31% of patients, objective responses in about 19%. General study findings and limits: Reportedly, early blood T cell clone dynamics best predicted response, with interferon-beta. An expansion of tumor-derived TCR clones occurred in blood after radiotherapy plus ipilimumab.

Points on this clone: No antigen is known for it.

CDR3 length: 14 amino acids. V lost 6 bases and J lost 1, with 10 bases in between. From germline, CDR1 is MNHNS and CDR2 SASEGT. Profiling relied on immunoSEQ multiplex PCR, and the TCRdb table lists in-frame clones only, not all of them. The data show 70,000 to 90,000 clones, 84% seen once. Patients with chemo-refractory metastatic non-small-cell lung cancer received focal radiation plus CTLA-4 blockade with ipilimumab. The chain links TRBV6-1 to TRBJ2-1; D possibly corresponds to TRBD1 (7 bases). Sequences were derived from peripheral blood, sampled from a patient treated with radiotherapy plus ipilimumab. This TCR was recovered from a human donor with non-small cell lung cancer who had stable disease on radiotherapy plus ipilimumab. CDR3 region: CASRQGGSYNEQFF. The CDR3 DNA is TGTGCCAGCAGGCAGGGGGGTTCCTACAATGAGCAGTTCTTC.